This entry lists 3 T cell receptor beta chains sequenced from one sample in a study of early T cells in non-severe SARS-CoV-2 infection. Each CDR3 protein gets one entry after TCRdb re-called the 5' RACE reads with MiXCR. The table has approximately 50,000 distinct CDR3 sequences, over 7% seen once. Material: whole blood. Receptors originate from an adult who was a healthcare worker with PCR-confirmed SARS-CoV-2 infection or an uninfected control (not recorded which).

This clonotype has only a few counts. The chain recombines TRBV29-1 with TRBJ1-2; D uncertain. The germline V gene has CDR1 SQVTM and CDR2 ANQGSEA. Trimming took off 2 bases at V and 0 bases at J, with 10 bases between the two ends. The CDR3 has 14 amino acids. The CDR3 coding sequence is TGCAGCGTTGAATCAAGTAGGGCTAACTATGGCTACACCTTC. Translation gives CSVESSRANYGYTF. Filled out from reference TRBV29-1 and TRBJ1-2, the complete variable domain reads SAVISQKPSRDICQRGTSLTIQCQVDSQVTMMFWYRQQPGQSLTLIATANQGSEATYESGFVIDKFPISRPNLTFSTLTVSNMSPEDSSIYLCSVESSRANYGYTFGSGTRLTVV.

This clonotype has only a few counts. The CDR3 spells CASSVAGANTGELFF. DNA of the CDR3: TGTGCCAGCAGCGTAGCGGGGGCGAACACCGGGGAGCTGTTTTTT. The chain links TRBV9 to TRBJ2-2; a possible D gene is TRBD2 (6 bases). CDR1 and CDR2 (germline): SGDLS, YYNGEE. V lost 0 bases to trimming and J lost 0 bases, with 6 bases between them. This CDR3 contains 15 residues.

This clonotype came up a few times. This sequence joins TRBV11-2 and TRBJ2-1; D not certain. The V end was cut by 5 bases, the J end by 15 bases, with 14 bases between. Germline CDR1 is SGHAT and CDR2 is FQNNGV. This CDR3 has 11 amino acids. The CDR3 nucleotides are TGTGCCAGCAGCCCCGCGACCGTTCCGTTCTTC. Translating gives CASSPATVPFF.